This entry features one T cell receptor beta chain sequence. TCRdb redid the calling of the RT-PCR reads with MiXCR, one entry per CDR3 protein. The sample lists almost 700,000 distinct CDR3 sequences, 14% occurring once. V lost 5 bases to trimming and J lost 10 bases, with 20 bases between them. The V gene's germline CDR1 is MNHNY and CDR2 SVGAGI (reference sequence). The CDR3 is 14 amino acids. The receptor comes from a female donor in good health, serving as a healthy control. The chain combines TRBV6-6 with TRBJ1-2, with D possibly matching TRBD1 (5 bases). The sequenced sample was memory CD4+ T cells from blood. As DNA, the CDR3 is TGTGCCAGCAGTCACCTTGACAGCACCAGGGACTACACCTTC. Translation gives CASSHLDSTRDYTF.